This is a list of T cell receptor beta chains from one sample in a study of human T cells and chemical hapten exposure. TCRdb used MiXCR to reprocess the RACE reads, holding one entry per CDR3 protein. The sample lists about 180,000 distinct CDR3 sequences; about 31% were seen once. Sequencing was performed on whole blood, taken in connection with sensitization to the hapten diphenylcyclopropenone (DPC). The receptors here all came from a woman aged 30 to 39 with alopecia areata. Some clones in this sample may be carry-over from other donors' samples. Each CDR3 is given with its conserved first and last residue.

J: TRBJ1-1
V: TRBV2
CDR3: CASSPTRDRGFEGAFF

J: TRBJ2-1
V: TRBV28
CDR3: CASSLELAMNEQFF

J: TRBJ1-2
V: TRBV6-2/TRBV6-3
CDR3: CASKVESYGYTF

J: TRBJ2-5
V: TRBV7-2
CDR3: CASSSLGGHPRRETQYF

J: TRBJ2-4
V: TRBV24-1
CDR3: CATSRSGENIQYF

J: TRBJ1-1
V: TRBV28
CDR3: CASRDRSEAFF

J: TRBJ2-7
V: TRBV28
CDR3: CASSSVPRGPSYEQYF

J: TRBJ2-3
V: TRBV20-1
CDR3: CSAIRSGSFRTDTQYF

J: TRBJ2-7
V: TRBV9
CDR3: CASSPEGGSVSYEQYF

J: TRBJ2-1
V: TRBV7-9
CDR3: CASSLFGGIWVDNEQFF

J: TRBJ1-6
V: TRBV6-5
CDR3: CASRPTGLGSPLHF

J: TRBJ2-3
V: TRBV29-1
CDR3: CSVEEETRATDTQYF

J: TRBJ2-7
V: TRBV4-1
CDR3: CASSQEQRALNEQYF

J: TRBJ2-1
V: TRBV28
CDR3: CASSPPPSWAQAPNEQFF

J: TRBJ1-5
V: TRBV7-2
CDR3: CASSSRDRQGPQHF

J: TRBJ2-3
V: TRBV4-3
CDR3: CASSQASEPAAQYF

J: TRBJ1-2
V: TRBV21-1
CDR3: CASSNKTGANYGYTF

J: TRBJ2-1
V: TRBV5-6
CDR3: CASSLGRFNNEQFF

J: TRBJ1-5
V: TRBV4-1
CDR3: CASSQEETYSNQPQHF

J: TRBJ2-2
V: TRBV6-2/TRBV6-3
CDR3: CASRSTGGAAGELFF

J: TRBJ1-1
V: TRBV9
CDR3: CASSVGGDSNTEAFF

J: TRBJ2-1
V: TRBV7-2
CDR3: CASSLDAGPNEQFF

J: TRBJ2-6
V: TRBV6-5
CDR3: CASSRGQGAGGANVLTF

J: TRBJ2-4
V: TRBV15
CDR3: CATSRVGREDIQYF

J: TRBJ2-3
V: TRBV28
CDR3: CASSLLGGSTDTQYF

J: TRBJ1-2
V: TRBV6-1
CDR3: CASSELLDYGYTF

J: TRBJ2-1
V: TRBV7-2
CDR3: CASSLGGTDNEQFF

J: TRBJ2-7
V: TRBV7-2
CDR3: CASSMEGDPKYEQYF

J: TRBJ2-1
V: TRBV7-2
CDR3: CASSLGGTGRNEQFF

J: TRBJ2-1
V: TRBV20-1
CDR3: CSASVGTSGGSYNEQFF

J: TRBJ2-5
V: TRBV18
CDR3: CASSPGRQETQYF

J: TRBJ1-2
V: TRBV15
CDR3: CATSPDRDYGYTF

J: TRBJ2-3
V: TRBV28
CDR3: CASSFFTSGRDTQYF

J: TRBJ2-1
V: TRBV11-3
CDR3: CASSAGASMKTEQFF

J: TRBJ2-2
V: TRBV20-1
CDR3: CSARVMNTGELFF

J: TRBJ2-3
V: TRBV10-3
CDR3: CAISGRSTDTQYF

J: TRBJ2-3
V: TRBV7-2
CDR3: CASSFDRMAWADTQYF

J: TRBJ1-1
V: TRBV4-2
CDR3: CASSQDSYTEAFF

J: TRBJ2-7
V: TRBV7-2
CDR3: CASSLVGSSGLSYEQYF

J: TRBJ2-3
V: TRBV3-1
CDR3: CASSLGLAGALDTQYF

J: TRBJ1-1
V: TRBV5-6
CDR3: CASRRTGSTEAFF

J: TRBJ2-1
V: TRBV4-2
CDR3: CASSPDVTSGGTEQFF

J: TRBJ1-1
V: TRBV27
CDR3: CASKGGGAWEAFF

J: TRBJ1-5
V: TRBV7-2
CDR3: CASSLVGRSNQPQHF